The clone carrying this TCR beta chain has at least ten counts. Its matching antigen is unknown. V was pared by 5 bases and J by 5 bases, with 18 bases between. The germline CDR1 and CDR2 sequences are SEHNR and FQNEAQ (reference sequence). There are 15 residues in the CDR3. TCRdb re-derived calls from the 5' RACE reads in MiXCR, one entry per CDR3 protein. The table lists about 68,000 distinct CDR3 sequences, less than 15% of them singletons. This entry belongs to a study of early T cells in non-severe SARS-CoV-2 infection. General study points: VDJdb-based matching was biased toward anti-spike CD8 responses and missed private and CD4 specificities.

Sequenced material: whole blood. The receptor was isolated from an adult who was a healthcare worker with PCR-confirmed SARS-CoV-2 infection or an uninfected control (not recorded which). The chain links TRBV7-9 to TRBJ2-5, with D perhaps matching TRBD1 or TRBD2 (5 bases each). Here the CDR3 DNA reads TGTGCCAGCAGCCCGAGAGGGGCCAGCCGGGAGACCCAGTACTTC. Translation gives CASSPRGASRETQYF.